This is a list of T cell receptor beta chains from one sample in a study of blood T cell repertoires in COVID-19. The method was immunoSEQ multiplex PCR; TCRdb's version includes in-frame clones alone and lacks a portion of them. The repertoire holds under 300,000 clones, roughly 89% seen once, with under 2.5% in the top ten. The sequenced sample was peripheral blood. All receptors derive from a woman aged 60-75 years with COVID-19, enrolled during active disease. CDR3s include the opening cysteine and the closing phenylalanine or tryptophan. A D gene is named only where the DNA matches it firmly. The listing skips clone size in some rows; elsewhere it reads once, few, many or a size class.

V	D	J	length	size	DNA	CDR3
TRBV19	TRBD1	TRBJ1-6	14	few	TGTGCCAGTAGTCATCAGGGGGCTAACTCACCCCTCCACTTT	CASSHQGANSPLHF
TRBV19	TRBD2	TRBJ2-5	15	.	TGTGCCAGTAGTATGGGTAGCGGGGGGGTAGAGACCCAGTACTTC	CASSMGSGGVETQYF
TRBV4-2	TRBD2	TRBJ2-3	18	.	TGTGCCAGCAGCCAAGGAGGCGGGGGGGCCGGTTGGACAGATACGCAGTATTTT	CASSQGGGGAGWTDTQYF
TRBV7-9	.	TRBJ1-5	14	.	TGTGGCCGGGGGGGCGAGTTTAGCAATCAGCCCCAGCATTTT	CGRGGEFSNQPQHF
TRBV18	TRBD1	TRBJ2-2	15	.	TGTGCCAGCTCACCGGGACAGTCGAACACCGGGGAGCTGTTTTTT	CASSPGQSNTGELFF
TRBV3-1/TRBV3-2	.	TRBJ2-2	14	once	TGTGCCAGCCGGAGGCGGGGAGCCACCGGGGAGCTGTTTTTT	CASRRRGATGELFF
TRBV2	.	TRBJ1-6	13	.	TGTGCCAGCAGGAGAACCTATAATTCACCCCTCCACTTT	CASRRTYNSPLHF
TRBV12-1	.	TRBJ2-1	18	.	TGTGCCAGCAGCTTCGCTAGCGGGGGGCCTCCCACCTACAATGAGCAGTTCTTC	CASSFASGGPPTYNEQFF
TRBV30	TRBD1	TRBJ2-3	15	.	TGTGCCTGGAGTGTACCCGGACAGGGCGTAGATACGCAGTATTTT	CAWSVPGQGVDTQYF
TRBV6-5	.	TRBJ2-7	13	few	TGTGCCAGCAGCTTCCGTGGGCCCTACGAGCAGTACTTC	CASSFRGPYEQYF
TRBV6-5	.	TRBJ1-1	11	.	TGTGCCAGCATGCGGGCCTCTGAAGCTTTCTTT	CASMRASEAFF
TRBV5-4	.	TRBJ1-2	14	.	TGTGCCAGCAGCTTGGTAGGAGGGCGAGATGGCTACACCTTC	CASSLVGGRDGYTF
TRBV7-9	TRBD2	TRBJ2-1	16	.	TGTGCCAGCAGCTTTTCCCTCCTAGCGGGGGGGCGTGAGCAGTTCTTC	CASSFSLLAGGREQFF
TRBV19	TRBD1	TRBJ1-1	15	.	TGTGCCAGTAGTCCCGGAAGGGGGCTGGACACTGAAGCTTTCTTT	CASSPGRGLDTEAFF